Presented here are 27 T cell receptor beta chains from one specimen sequenced in a study of CD8 T cells in Susac syndrome. The RNA input was about 0.45 to 1 ug, and it was reverse transcribed with random hexamers. TCRdb called the immunoSEQ multiplex PCR reads again in MiXCR, with one record for every CDR3 protein. The sample yields 75,000 to 100,000 distinct CDR3 sequences, over 90% seen once. The sequencing sample was made of CD8+ T cells from PBMCs. The receptors stem from a human donor in good health.

This clonotype was counted a single time. This rearrangement joins TRBV9 to TRBJ1-2; possible D gene TRBD1, 6 bases. V dropped 10 bases and J dropped 4 bases, with 14 bases sitting between them. There are 12 residues in the CDR3. Germline V gene sequence: CDR1 SGDLS, CDR2 YYNGEE. The CDR3 loop is CASQRGPYGYTF. CDR3 bases: TGTGCCTCCCAGCGGGGGCCCTATGGCTACACCTTC.

The chain is built from TRBV6-5 and TRBJ2-2, with D hard to call. Germline V gives CDR1 MNHEY, CDR2 SVGAGI. Trimming stripped 5 bases from V and 2 bases from J, with 9 bases between. This CDR3 spans 14 amino acids. CDR3 loop: CASSLGKNTGELFF. The CDR3 DNA follows: TGTGCCAGCAGTCTAGGGAAAAACACCGGGGAGCTGTTTTTT.

This chain uses TRBV27 with TRBJ2-5; 8 positions agree with TRBD1. Germline V gives CDR1 MNHEY, CDR2 SMNVEV (reference sequence). This CDR3 comprises 15 residues. The V gene end was trimmed by 4 bases and the J gene end by 4 bases; junction bases not matched to a gene: 8. This chain's CDR3 is CASSSSGGYVETQYF. CDR3 DNA sequence: TGTGCCAGCAGTTCTTCAGGGGGCTATGTAGAGACCCAGTACTTC.

The CDR3 region has the DNA TGTGCCAGCAGCCTTGAGGAGGGGGAGCTGTTTTTT. Its protein product is CASSLEEGELFF. The V and J genes are TRBV4-2 and TRBJ2-2; D call uncertain. Germline loops: CDR1 LGHNA, CDR2 YNFKEQ. The CDR3 runs to 12 residues. The ends were cut back, 4 bases at V and 8 bases at J, with 8 bases in the middle.

The chain recombines TRBV27 with TRBJ1-2; D is ambiguous. Germline assignment: CDR1 MNHEY and CDR2 SMNVEV (reference sequence). The CDR3 is made up of 13 amino acids. V was pared by 3 bases and J by 8 bases, with 13 bases between. CDR3 DNA: TGTGCCAGCAGTTTTTCGCACCGGACGGGCTACACCTTC. It translates to CASSFSHRTGYTF.

V and J are TRBV10-3 and TRBJ2-7; D not resolved. The ends were cut back, 0 bases at V and 1 base at J, with 4 bases in the middle. The CDR3 spans 13 residues. CDR1 is ENHRY and CDR2 is SYGVKD in the germline V gene. The CDR3 spells CAISESTSYEQYV. Written as DNA, the CDR3 is TGTGCCATCAGTGAGTCGACATCCTACGAGCAGTACGTC.

The chain recombines TRBV7-2 with TRBJ1-2; D ambiguous. Per germline, CDR1 SGHTA and CDR2 FQGNSA. The V end was cut by 2 bases, the J end by 4 bases, with 8 bases between. This CDR3 is built from 13 residues. In nucleotides, the CDR3 is TGTGCCAGCAGCTTAACCCCGAGCTATGGCTACACCTTC. It specifies CASSLTPSYGYTF.

This rearrangement joins TRBV5-1 to TRBJ2-3, with D unclear. The CDR3 loop spans 12 amino acids. CDR1 and CDR2 from the germline V gene are SGHRS and YFSETQ. Trimming shortened V by 3 bases and J by 2 bases, and 4 bases separated the two germline ends. The DNA for the CDR3 is TGCGCCAGCAGCTCGAACACAGATACGCAGTATTTT. Amino acids: CASSSNTDTQYF.

The chain recombines TRBV19 with TRBJ2-1; D possibly corresponds to TRBD1 (6 bases). CDR1 and CDR2 (germline): LNHDA, SQIVND (reference sequence). Trimming left V 1 base short and J 8 bases short, with 18 bases between. The CDR3 runs to 16 residues. The CDR3 DNA reads TGTGCCAGTAGTATAGCCGGTCGGACAGCGAACCATGAGCAGTTCTTC. Translation: CASSIAGRTANHEQFF.

This clonotype has only one observation. The chain uses TRBV5-1 and TRBJ1-2; a possible D gene is TRBD1 (6 bases). Germline V gene lookup returns CDR1 SGHRS and CDR2 YFSETQ. The CDR3 loop spans 15 amino acids. V dropped 4 bases and J dropped 2 bases, with 15 bases sitting between them. DNA for the CDR3: TGCGCCAGCAGCCCGGGGAGGGGGACCAACTATGGCTACACCTTC. This gives the protein CASSPGRGTNYGYTF. Full variable domain (outside the CDR3, taken from reference TRBV5-1 and TRBJ1-2): KAGVTQTPRYLIKTRGQQVTLSCSPISGHRSVSWYQQTPGQGLQFLFEYFSETQRNKGNFPGRFSGRQFSNSRSEMNVSTLELGDSALYLCASSPGRGTNYGYTFGSGTRLTVV.

V usage is TRBV14 and J usage is TRBJ2-7; D tentatively reads TRBD1 or TRBD2 (5 bases each). Germline CDR1 and CDR2: SGHDN and FVKESK. This CDR3 region has 14 residues. V was shortened by 3 bases and J by 3 bases, with 12 bases between the two germline ends. The CDR3 loop is CASSQRDVYYEQYF. The CDR3, as DNA: TGTGCCAGCAGCCAGAGGGACGTTTACTACGAGCAGTACTTC.

The V call is TRBV9, the J call TRBJ1-2; 10 nucleotides align to TRBD1. Germline loops: CDR1 SGDLS, CDR2 YYNGEE. This CDR3 is built from 17 residues. V lost 4 bases to trimming and J lost 5 bases; unmatched junction nucleotides: 14. The chain's CDR3 is CASSLWLSGTGEYGYTF. The CDR3 DNA follows: TGTGCCAGCAGCCTATGGTTATCCGGGACAGGGGAATATGGCTACACCTTC.

The chain has TRBV6-2 or TRBV6-3 and TRBJ1-6; D is unclear. The germline V gene encodes CDR1 MNHEY and CDR2 SVGEGT. The CDR3 spans 14 residues. V shed 2 bases and J shed 9 bases, with 11 bases lying between them. As DNA, the CDR3 is TGTGCCAGCAGTTACGGGGTTTATGGTTCACCCCTCCACTTT. It specifies CASSYGVYGSPLHF.

This sequence joins TRBV29-1 and TRBJ1-2; D gene ambiguous. The CDR3 has 11 amino acids. Per germline, CDR1 SQVTM and CDR2 ANQGSEA. The V gene lost 1 base and the J gene lost 8 bases, with 8 bases spanning the gap. In DNA, the CDR3 is TGCAGCGTTGAAGTGGCGGGAGGCTACACCTTC. Its protein product is CSVEVAGGYTF.

About this clonotype: One junction end does not reproduce the germline sequence, and a read error may be involved. The chain uses TRBV13 and TRBJ2-5; possible D gene TRBD1, 5 bases. The CDR3 contains 13 residues. Germline CDR1 reads PRHDT; CDR2 reads FYEKMQ (reference sequence). The CDR3, as DNA: TGTGCCAGCAGCTTAGGCCCACGTCTGGGGCCCAACTTC. As protein: CASSLGPRLGPNF.

The chain has TRBV7-9 and TRBJ2-5; TRBD1 agrees at 10 bases. V lost 9 bases, J lost 5 bases, and 9 bases stayed unmatched. The CDR3 covers 14 residues. Germline CDR1 reads SEHNR; CDR2 reads FQNEAQ (reference sequence). CDR3 residues: CASAPGQGRETQYF. CDR3 nucleotides: TGTGCCAGTGCGCCGGGACAGGGGAGGGAGACCCAGTACTTC.

CDR3 in amino acids: CASSEGAGFYEQYV. The CDR3 bases are TGTGCCAGCAGTGAGGGAGCGGGTTTCTACGAGCAGTACGTC. The gene calls are TRBV2 and TRBJ2-7; D perhaps matches TRBD2 (6 bases). V lost 3 bases to trimming and J lost 3 bases, with 12 bases between them. CDR1 and CDR2 from the germline V gene are SNHLY and FYNNEI. CDR3 length: 14 amino acids.

The CDR3 region is CASSIPPPGGRDTGELFF. The CDR3 nucleotides are TGTGCCAGTAGTATACCCCCCCCAGGGGGCAGGGACACCGGGGAGCTGTTTTTT. The chain is built from TRBV19 and TRBJ2-2, with 8 nucleotides matching TRBD1. The trim removed 2 bases at V and 3 bases at J, leaving 11 bases unmatched. CDR1 LNHDA and CDR2 SQIVND come from the germline V gene (reference sequence). This CDR3 contains 18 residues.

This chain joins TRBV27 and TRBJ1-1, with D unresolved. CDR1 MNHEY and CDR2 SMNVEV come from the germline V gene (reference sequence). Trimming shortened V by 2 bases and J by 6 bases, and 13 bases separated the two germline ends. The CDR3 consists of 14 residues. The CDR3 loop reads CASSLKGGVAEAFF. The CDR3 nucleotides are TGTGCCAGCAGTTTAAAAGGCGGGGTCGCTGAAGCTTTCTTT.

The genes are TRBV9 and TRBJ2-3, with 10 positions matching TRBD2. CDR3 length: 16 amino acids. V shed 2 bases, J shed 3 bases, and the junction held 6 bases outside the gene matches. Germline lookup yields CDR1 SGDLS and CDR2 YYNGEE. CDR3 coding DNA: TGTGCCAGCAGCGTCCCTAGCGGGGGAGGAACAGATACGCAGTATTTT. It is translated as CASSVPSGGGTDTQYF.

This clonotype appeared a single time. This chain joins TRBV25-1 and TRBJ1-1; D unclear. Looked up from germline, CDR1 is MGHDK and CDR2 is SYGVNS. The CDR3 spans 12 residues. Trimming pared 3 bases from V and 1 base from J, leaving 3 bases between. The CDR3 is CASSEGNTEAFF. CDR3 coding DNA: TGTGCCAGCAGTGAGGGGAACACTGAAGCTTTCTTT.

This chain uses TRBV6-6 with TRBJ2-3, with D perhaps matching TRBD2 (6 bases). Trimming stripped 0 bases from V and 0 bases from J, with 10 bases between. Germline V lookup: CDR1 MNHNY, CDR2 SVGAGI (reference sequence). The CDR3 contains 16 residues. CDR3 sequence: CASSYSTLASTDTQYF. The CDR3 region has the DNA TGTGCCAGCAGTTACTCAACGCTAGCGAGCACAGATACGCAGTATTTT.

The genes are TRBV27 and TRBJ1-1; 8 bases map to TRBD1. The CDR3 has 14 amino acids. Germline trimming cut 7 bases from V and 7 bases from J; bases unmatched to any gene: 11. Germline-derived CDR1 and CDR2 are MNHEY and SMNVEV (reference sequence). This CDR3 is CASTDPGTGNEAFF. DNA of the CDR3: TGTGCCAGCACCGACCCGGGGACAGGAAATGAAGCTTTCTTT.

This clonotype appeared once. This rearrangement joins TRBV25-1 to TRBJ1-2; D is undetermined. The V and J ends lost 2 bases and 2 bases respectively, with 6 bases between them. The germline gives CDR1 MGHDK, CDR2 SYGVNS. This CDR3 is built from 13 residues. For the CDR3, the DNA is TGTGCCAGCAGTGAACAGGACAACTATGGCTACACCTTC. This codes for CASSEQDNYGYTF.

The chain employs TRBV6-1 and TRBJ2-2; 7 bases agree with TRBD2. The J segment lost 1 base and the V segment lost 7 bases, leaving 9 bases of the junction unmatched. Germline lookup yields CDR1 MNHNS and CDR2 SASEGT. CDR3 size: 16 residues. This chain's CDR3 is CASKSFSGWNTGELFF. CDR3 nucleotides: TGTGCCAGCAAGAGTTTTAGCGGGTGGAACACCGGGGAGCTGTTTTTT.

This sequence joins TRBV27 and TRBJ1-4, with D tentatively TRBD1 (5 bases). Germline V gene data show CDR1 as MNHEY and CDR2 as SMNVEV (reference sequence). CDR3 size: 19 residues. Deletions cut 5 bases from V and 6 bases from J, with 28 bases between. The CDR3 sequence is CASSVLLPGPAKTHEKLFF. The CDR3 DNA reads TGTGCCAGCAGTGTACTCCTACCGGGGCCCGCGAAGACCCATGAAAAACTGTTTTTT.

This clonotype was found once. The chain combines TRBV28 with TRBJ2-5, with D possibly being TRBD2 (5 bases). Trimming removed 3 bases at V and 5 bases at J, with 10 bases between. Looked up from germline, CDR1 is MDHEN and CDR2 is SYDVKM. The CDR3 sequence is 13 residues long. The CDR3 region has the DNA TGTGCCAGCAGTTTGGAGGCCCGGGAGACCCAGTACTTC. This sequence encodes CASSLEARETQYF.